The sequence of this T cell receptor (beta chain) was determined in a study of cytomegalovirus exposure and HLA in healthy donors. The study's findings and limits: For most TCR beta V segments, an earlier analysis put the productive rate at about 87% or about 30% of the time. The presence/absence work took it that sequencing depth was about the same across donors. Differences between HLA loci emerged in a later analysis of TCR association rates, with DRB1 most and HLA-C fewest.

In regard to this clone: What it recognizes is unknown.

CDR3 length equals 13 residues. The V gene's germline CDR1 is SGHRS and CDR2 YFSETQ. Unmatched junction bases numbered 3, after V lost 4 bases and J lost 3 bases. Primers for the PCR totalled 60 Vbeta and 13 Jbeta. Profiled with immunoSEQ multiplex PCR; TCRdb holds only in-frame clones, not every one. The data contain about 210,000 clones, 75% to 80% of them singletons. The sequencing sample was made of PBMCs. The source is a male donor in good health and CMV-seronegative. V gene TRBV5-1 combines with J gene TRBJ1-1; 7 bases line up with TRBD1. This CDR3 reads CASSPGTDTEAFF. CDR3 sequence (DNA): TGCGCCAGCAGCCCGGGGACAGACACTGAAGCTTTCTTT.